This TCR beta chain was profiled in a study of shared clonotypes between healthy human individuals. A note on this clone: The antigen is undetermined. The sample contains more than one DNA sequence encoding this CDR3.

The deep-level immunoSEQ assay was used. The authors split each subset's genomic DNA evenly across several immunoSEQ plates. Here immunoSEQ multiplex PCR was the method, and the copy in TCRdb shows in-frame clones only, minus some. The table has around 320,000 clones, about nine tenths seen once. V lost 0 bases and J lost 3, with 5 bases in between. The CDR3 contains 13 residues. Germline V gene data show CDR1 as GTSNPN and CDR2 as SVGIG (reference sequence). All the donors were Caucasian adults who lived in Nashville, Tennessee. The study's findings and limits: Inspection by rarefaction showed sorted-subset sequencing to be incomplete despite large depth.

This receptor was identified in a young man in good health. The sequenced material came from memory CD8+ T cells sorted from blood. The subset is: CD45RO+ cells pooled with CCR7-negative TemRA cells. V and J are TRBV30 and TRBJ2-2; D is undetermined. In nucleotides, the CDR3 is TGTGCCTGGAGTGTAAAGTACACCGGGGAGCTGTTTTTT. This encodes CAWSVKYTGELFF.